This T cell receptor beta chain emerged from a study of OX40 agonist ivuxolimab in advanced cancers. With respect to the entire study: Ivuxolimab was an agonistic, fully human IgG2 monoclonal antibody directed against OX40 (CD134), a costimulatory receptor. Intravenous ivuxolimab was administered to patients every 2 weeks at six dose levels: 0.01, 0.1, 0.3, 1.5, 3 and 10 mg/kg. Of the approximately 50 dose-escalation patients, hepatocellular carcinoma was present in approximately 20, melanoma in roughly 15, renal cell carcinoma in 9 and head and neck cancer in 9. A male proportion of 82.7% and a mean age of roughly 55 years, ranging from roughly 23 to 85, were recorded for the dose-escalation cohort. Patients were allowed to have had prior anti-PD-1, anti-PD-L1 or anti-CTLA-4 therapy, and approximately 40% of the dose-escalation patients had been treated with checkpoint inhibitors. Three dose-escalation patients achieved partial responses, one with hepatocellular carcinoma and two with cutaneous melanoma. Peripheral TCRbeta sequencing was intended to test whether TCR sequence diversity was altered and clonal T-cell expansion was caused by ivuxolimab. The monotherapy dose-escalation portion (N of about 50 patients) of the phase I ivuxolimab trial is reported in the paper. The study at large found these results: Low levels of normalized T-cell clonal expansion were also seen in some patients who did not respond. The antigen specificity of the peripheral T cells that underwent clonal expansion was not determined. At doses of 0.1 to 3.0 mg/kg, clonal expansion of both CD4+ and CD8+ T cells in blood was seen between baseline and week 6. In partial responders in the 0.1-3.0 mg/kg groups, normalized peripheral clonal expansion was found to be among the lowest, especially among CD8+ T cells. After ivuxolimab, CD8+ T cells had more expanded clones than CD4+ T cells on average.

The trial excluded patients who had a history of autoimmune disease or who were on systemic immunosuppression. Peripheral blood for TCR sequencing was drawn from every dose cohort at baseline, at cycle 4 day 1 and at cycle 7 day 1. The samples were taken from a phase I, first-in-human, multicenter, open-label dose-escalation trial of ivuxolimab. Adults with locally advanced or metastatic head and neck squamous cell, hepatocellular, melanoma or renal cell carcinoma were enrolled in the trial. CD4+ and CD8+ T cells were sorted separately from peripheral blood before TCR sequencing. Genomic DNA was extracted from sorted cells for sequencing of the TCRbeta CDR3 region. TCRbeta CDR3 regions were sequenced using the immunoSEQ Assay. TCRdb mirrors the immuneACCESS table, restricted to in-frame sequences. Some clones are absent from its copies; in checked studies, under half trace to an unresolved V gene, and the reason for the others is unknown. Present in this sample are about 94,000 clones, roughly 84% of which were seen just once. Jointly, the top ten make up around 0.28% of the sample.

Worth noting for this clone: What this receptor recognizes is not known. Base qualities are not at hand, and no much larger clone is one base apart.

Specimen: CD4+ or CD8+ T cells sorted from blood, collected in a trial of the OX40 agonist ivuxolimab. The TCR sequence derives from an adult with an advanced solid tumor such as melanoma, head and neck, liver or kidney cancer.

The CDR3 reads CASSGSPVGNEQFF. The nucleotide sequence is given as TGTGCCAGCAGTGGCAGCCCCGTCGGCAATGAGCAGTTCTTC. Here the chain combines TRBV6-5 and TRBJ2-1; the D gene remains uncertain. Cut back by 5 bases and 6 bases, the V and J ends lie 14 bases apart. Sequences MNHEY (CDR1) and SVGAGI (CDR2) are obtained from the germline V gene. The CDR3 numbers 14 residues from cysteine through phenylalanine. CDR3 DNA only is kept here, 42 bases in frame from base 1.